A selection of T cell receptor beta chains follows, all from one sample in a study of graft-versus-host responses after intestinal transplantation. Some clones are missing from TCRdb's copy, which holds only in-frame ones; the method was immunoSEQ multiplex PCR. Here the sample spans under 30,000 clones, over 85% being singletons. Sequenced material: PBMCs, taken 18 days after transplant. The receptors originated from a human patient who received an intestinal transplant, so some T cells may come from the graft donor. The CDR3 runs from the conserved cysteine through the conserved F or W. The order of the fields is J gene, V gene, D gene, CDR3 DNA, CDR3 protein. D genes are given only for firm matches.

TRBJ2-3 TRBV28 TRBD1 TGTGCCAGTCGACAGGGCGGGACAGATACGCAGTATTTT CASRQGGTDTQYF
TRBJ2-1 TRBV7-9 . TGTGCCAGCAGCTTAACGGACAATGAGCAGTTCTTC CASSLTDNEQFF
TRBJ1-1 TRBV27 . TGTGCCAGCAGTCGCAGGGAAGGGGACACTGAAGCTTTCTTT CASSRREGDTEAFF
TRBJ2-3 TRBV7-9 TRBD2 TGTGCCAGCCTCTGGCAGACTAGCGGCACAGATACGCAGTATTTT CASLWQTSGTDTQYF
TRBJ2-1 TRBV5-4 . TGTGCCAGCACCAGGGGTTACAATGAGCAGTTCTTC CASTRGYNEQFF
TRBJ1-5 TRBV28 . TGTGCCAGCAGTTTGAACAGTCAGCCCCAGCATTTT CASSLNSQPQHF
TRBJ2-3 TRBV9 . TGTGCCAGCAGCGGTCGGGACCCCACCACAGATACGCAGTATTTT CASSGRDPTTDTQYF
TRBJ1-1 TRBV19 . TGTGCCAGTTCTGTAAGCACTGAAGCTTTCTTT CASSVSTEAFF
TRBJ2-1 TRBV5-1 . TGCGCCAGCAGCTTTGAAACGTCAGGCGATGAGCAGTTCTTC CASSFETSGDEQFF
TRBJ1-5 TRBV4-1 . TGCGCCAGCAGCCAAGCGCAGCAGGACAATCAGCCCCAGCATTTT CASSQAQQDNQPQHF
TRBJ2-7 TRBV11-2 . TGTGCCAGCAGCTTGATTAACCCACCGGGACTTATTTCCTACGAGCAGTACTTC CASSLINPPGLISYEQYF
TRBJ2-3 TRBV27 TRBD1 TGTGCCAGCAGTCCCTGGGACAGCCCAGATACGCAGTATTTT CASSPWDSPDTQYF
TRBJ1-1 TRBV19 . TGTGCCAGTAGTACCGCAGGGGCGAACACTGAAGCTTTCTTT CASSTAGANTEAFF
TRBJ2-7 TRBV6-1 TRBD1 TGTGCCAGCAGTGGCGACAGGGTCTACGAGCAGTACTTC CASSGDRVYEQYF
TRBJ2-7 TRBV11-3 TRBD1 TGTGCCAGCAGCCCGGGACAGGGCGTTTTCTACGAGCAGTACTTC CASSPGQGVFYEQYF
TRBJ1-2 TRBV9 . TGTGCCAGCAGCGGAGACACCTCGGGGCGGGGCTACACCTTC CASSGDTSGRGYTF
TRBJ1-2 TRBV7-6 TRBD1 TGTGCCAGCAGCTTGACAGGGGGCGCGGAAGGCTACACCTTC CASSLTGGAEGYTF
TRBJ1-1 TRBV4-1 . TGCGCCAGCAGCCAAGATCTGGGGATAACTGAAGCTTTCTTT CASSQDLGITEAFF
TRBJ1-5 TRBV11-3 . TGTGCCAGCAGCCCTACACCGGGACCGCCCCAGCATTTT CASSPTPGPPQHF
TRBJ1-4 TRBV7-9 TRBD1 TGTGCCAGCAGCTCACAGGGGTCGACTAATGAAAAACTGTTTTTT CASSSQGSTNEKLFF
TRBJ1-5 TRBV4-1 . TGCGCCAGCAGCCAAGATCCGGGCCTCTGGCAGCCCCAGCATTTT CASSQDPGLWQPQHF
TRBJ1-2 TRBV5-1 . TGCGCCAGCAGCCCCGGACAGACCCTCTATGGCTACACCTTC CASSPGQTLYGYTF